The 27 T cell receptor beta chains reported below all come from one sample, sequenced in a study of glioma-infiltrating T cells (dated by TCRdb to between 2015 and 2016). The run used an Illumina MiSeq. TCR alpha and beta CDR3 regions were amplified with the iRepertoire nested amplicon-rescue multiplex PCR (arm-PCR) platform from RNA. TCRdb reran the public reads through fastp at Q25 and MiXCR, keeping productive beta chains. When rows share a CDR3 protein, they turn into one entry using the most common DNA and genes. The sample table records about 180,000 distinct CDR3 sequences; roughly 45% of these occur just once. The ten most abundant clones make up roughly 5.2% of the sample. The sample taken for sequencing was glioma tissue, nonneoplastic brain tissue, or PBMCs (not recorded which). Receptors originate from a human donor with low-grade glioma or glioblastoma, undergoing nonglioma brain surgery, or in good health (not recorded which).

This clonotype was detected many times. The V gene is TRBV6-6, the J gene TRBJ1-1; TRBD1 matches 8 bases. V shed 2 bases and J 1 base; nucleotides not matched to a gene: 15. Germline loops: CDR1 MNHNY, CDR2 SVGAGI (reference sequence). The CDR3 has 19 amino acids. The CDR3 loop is CASSYPIKGQGAWNTEAFF. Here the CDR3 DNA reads TGTGCCAGCAGTTACCCTATCAAGGGGCAGGGGGCGTGGAACACTGAAGCTTTCTTT.

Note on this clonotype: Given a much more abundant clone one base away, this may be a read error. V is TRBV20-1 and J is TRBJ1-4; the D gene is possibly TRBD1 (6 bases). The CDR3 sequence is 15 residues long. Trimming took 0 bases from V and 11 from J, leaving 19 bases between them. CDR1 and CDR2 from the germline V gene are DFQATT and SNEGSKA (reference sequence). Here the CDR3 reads CSARDPVRGDDKLFF. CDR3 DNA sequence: TGCAGTGCTAGAGATCCGGTCAGGGGCGACGATAAACTGTTTTTT.

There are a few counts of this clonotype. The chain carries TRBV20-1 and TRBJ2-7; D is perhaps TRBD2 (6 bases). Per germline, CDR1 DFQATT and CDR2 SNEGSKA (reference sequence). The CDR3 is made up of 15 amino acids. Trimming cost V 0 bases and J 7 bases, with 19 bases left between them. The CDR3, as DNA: TGCAGTGCTAGAGATTCCCGACTAGAGGGGAATGAGCAGTACTTC. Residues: CSARDSRLEGNEQYF.

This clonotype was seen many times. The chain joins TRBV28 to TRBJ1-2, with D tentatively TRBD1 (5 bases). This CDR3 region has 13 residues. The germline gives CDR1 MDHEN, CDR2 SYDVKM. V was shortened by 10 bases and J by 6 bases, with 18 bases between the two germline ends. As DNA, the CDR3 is TGTGCCACCCTGTCCGGGGGAATCCATGGCTACACCTTC. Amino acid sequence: CATLSGGIHGYTF.

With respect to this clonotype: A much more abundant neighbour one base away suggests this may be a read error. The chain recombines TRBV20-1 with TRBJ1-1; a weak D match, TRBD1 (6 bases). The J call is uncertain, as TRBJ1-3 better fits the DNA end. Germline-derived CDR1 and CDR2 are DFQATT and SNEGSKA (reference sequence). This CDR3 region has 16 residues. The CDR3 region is CSANNHLQGTGNTIYF. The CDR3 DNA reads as TGCAGTGCTAACAATCACTTACAGGGAACTGGAAACACCATATATTTT.

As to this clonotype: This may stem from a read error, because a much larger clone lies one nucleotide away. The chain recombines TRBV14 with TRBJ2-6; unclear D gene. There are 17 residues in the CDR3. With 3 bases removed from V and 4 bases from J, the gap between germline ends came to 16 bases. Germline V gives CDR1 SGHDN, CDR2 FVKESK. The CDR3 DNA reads TGTGCCAGCAGCCACCGAACAAGGTTTAGCGGGGCCAACGTCCTGACTTTC. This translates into CASSHRTRFSGANVLTF.

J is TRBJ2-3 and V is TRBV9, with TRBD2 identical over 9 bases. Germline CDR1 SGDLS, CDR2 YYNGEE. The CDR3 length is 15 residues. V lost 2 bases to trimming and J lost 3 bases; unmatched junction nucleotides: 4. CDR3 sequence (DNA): TGTGCCAGCAGCGTGCCGGGACTAGCAACAGATACGCAGTATTTT. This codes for CASSVPGLATDTQYF.

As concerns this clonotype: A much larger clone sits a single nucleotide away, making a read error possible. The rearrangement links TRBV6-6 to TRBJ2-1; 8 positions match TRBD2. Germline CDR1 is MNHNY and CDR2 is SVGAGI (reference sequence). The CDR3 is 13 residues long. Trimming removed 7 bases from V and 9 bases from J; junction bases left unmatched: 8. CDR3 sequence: CASKREGPGEQFF. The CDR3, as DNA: TGTGCCAGCAAACGGGAGGGACCGGGTGAGCAGTTCTTC.

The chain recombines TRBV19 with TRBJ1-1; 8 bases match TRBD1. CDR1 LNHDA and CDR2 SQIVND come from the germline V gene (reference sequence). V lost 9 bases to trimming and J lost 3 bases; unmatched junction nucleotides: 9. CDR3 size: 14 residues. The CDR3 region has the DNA TGTGCCAGAAGTTCGCAGGGGGCGGACACTGAAGCTTTCTTT. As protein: CARSSQGADTEAFF.

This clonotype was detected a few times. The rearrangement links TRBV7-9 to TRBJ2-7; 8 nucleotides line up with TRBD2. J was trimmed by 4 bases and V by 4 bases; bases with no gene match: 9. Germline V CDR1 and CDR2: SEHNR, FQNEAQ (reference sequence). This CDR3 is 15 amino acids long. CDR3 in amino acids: CASSSHSAGVYEQYF. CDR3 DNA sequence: TGTGCCAGCAGCTCGCACTCAGCGGGAGTGTACGAGCAGTACTTC. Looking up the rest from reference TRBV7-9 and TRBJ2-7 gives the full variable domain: DTGVSQNPRHKITKRGQNVTFRCDPISEHNRLYWYRQTLGQGPEFLTYFQNEAQLEKSRLLSDRFSAERPKGSFSTLEIQRTEQGDSAMYLCASSSHSAGVYEQYFGPGTRLTVT.

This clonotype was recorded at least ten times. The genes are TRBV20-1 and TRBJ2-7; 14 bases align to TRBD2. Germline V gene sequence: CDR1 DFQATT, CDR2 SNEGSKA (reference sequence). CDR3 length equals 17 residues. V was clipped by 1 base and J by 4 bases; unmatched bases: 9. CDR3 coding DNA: TGCAGTGCTAGAGGACTAGCGGGAGGGTGGGGGCTATACGAGCAGTACTTC. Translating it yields CSARGLAGGWGLYEQYF.

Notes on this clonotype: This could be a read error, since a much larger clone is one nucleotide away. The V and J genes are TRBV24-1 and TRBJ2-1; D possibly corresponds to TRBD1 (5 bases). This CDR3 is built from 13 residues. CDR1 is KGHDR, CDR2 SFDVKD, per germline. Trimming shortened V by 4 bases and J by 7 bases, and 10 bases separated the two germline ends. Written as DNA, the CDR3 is TGTGCCACCAGTGACAGGGTGGAGAATGAGCAGTTCTTC. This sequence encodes CATSDRVENEQFF.

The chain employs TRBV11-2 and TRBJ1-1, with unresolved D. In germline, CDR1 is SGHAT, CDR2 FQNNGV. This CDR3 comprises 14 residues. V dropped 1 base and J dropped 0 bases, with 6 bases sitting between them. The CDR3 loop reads CASSLAGMNTEAFF. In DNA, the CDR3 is TGTGCCAGCAGCTTAGCCGGGATGAACACTGAAGCTTTCTTT.

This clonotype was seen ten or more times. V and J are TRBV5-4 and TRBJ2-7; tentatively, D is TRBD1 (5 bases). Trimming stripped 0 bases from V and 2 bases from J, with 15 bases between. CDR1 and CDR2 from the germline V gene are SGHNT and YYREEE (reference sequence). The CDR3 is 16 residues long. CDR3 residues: CASSLAVGQPPYEQYF. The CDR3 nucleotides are TGTGCCAGCAGCTTGGCAGTCGGACAACCCCCCTACGAGCAGTACTTC.

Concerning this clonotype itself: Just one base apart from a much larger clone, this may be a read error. As DNA, the CDR3 is TGTGCCAGCAGCTACCAGGGGCGAGCGGGAGATTTAGATACGCAGTATTTT. Translation: CASSYQGRAGDLDTQYF. The chain joins TRBV7-3 to TRBJ2-3; 8 bases are shared with TRBD2. V was pared by 4 bases and J by 5 bases, with 14 bases of the junction left unmatched. The germline V gene encodes CDR1 SGHTA and CDR2 FQGTGA. The CDR3 is 17 amino acids. Full variable domain (missing parts from reference TRBV7-3 and TRBJ2-3): GAGVSQTPSNKVTEKGKYVELRCDPISGHTALYWYRQSLGQGPEFLIYFQGTGAADDSGLPNDRFFAVRPEGSVSTLKIQRTERGDSAVYLCASSYQGRAGDLDTQYFGPGTRLTVL.

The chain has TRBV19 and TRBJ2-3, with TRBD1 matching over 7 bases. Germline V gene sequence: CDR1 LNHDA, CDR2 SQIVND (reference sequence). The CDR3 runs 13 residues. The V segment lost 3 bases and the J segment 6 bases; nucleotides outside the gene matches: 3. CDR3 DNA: TGTGCCAGTAGTATGAACAGGGGCGATACGCAGTATTTT. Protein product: CASSMNRGDTQYF.

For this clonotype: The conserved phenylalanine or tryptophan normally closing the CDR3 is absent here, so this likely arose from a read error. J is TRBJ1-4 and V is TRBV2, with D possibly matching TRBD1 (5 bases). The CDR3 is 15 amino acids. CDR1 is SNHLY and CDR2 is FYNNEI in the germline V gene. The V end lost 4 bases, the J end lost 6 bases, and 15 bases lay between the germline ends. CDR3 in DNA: TGTGCCAGCAGTGCCCCAGGGCCGGTATATGAAAAACTGTTTATC. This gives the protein CASSAPGPVYEKLFI.

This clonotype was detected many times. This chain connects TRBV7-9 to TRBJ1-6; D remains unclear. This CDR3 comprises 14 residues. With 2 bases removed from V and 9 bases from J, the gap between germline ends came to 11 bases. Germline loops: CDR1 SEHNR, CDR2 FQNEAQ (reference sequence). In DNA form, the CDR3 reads TGTGCCAGCAGCTTAAACACGGATAGTTCACCCCTCCACTTT. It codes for CASSLNTDSSPLHF.

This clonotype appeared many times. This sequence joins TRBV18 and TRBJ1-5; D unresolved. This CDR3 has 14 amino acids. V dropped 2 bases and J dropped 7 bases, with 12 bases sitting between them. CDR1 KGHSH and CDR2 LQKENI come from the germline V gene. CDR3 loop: CASSPGRIFQPQHF. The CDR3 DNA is TGTGCCAGCTCACCAGGCAGGATATTCCAGCCCCAGCATTTT.

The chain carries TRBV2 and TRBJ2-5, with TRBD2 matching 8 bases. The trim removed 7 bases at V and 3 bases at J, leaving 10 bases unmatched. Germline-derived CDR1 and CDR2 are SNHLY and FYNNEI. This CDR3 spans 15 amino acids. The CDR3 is CASNWVSGTEETQYF. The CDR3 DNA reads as TGTGCCAGCAATTGGGTTAGCGGGACCGAAGAGACCCAGTACTTC.

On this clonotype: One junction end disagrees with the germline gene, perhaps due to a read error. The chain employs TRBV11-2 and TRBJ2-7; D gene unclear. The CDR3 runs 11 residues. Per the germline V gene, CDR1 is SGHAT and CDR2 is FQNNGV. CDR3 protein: CAGSLTVKQYF. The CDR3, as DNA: TGTGCCGGCAGCTTAACGGTTAAGCAGTACTTC. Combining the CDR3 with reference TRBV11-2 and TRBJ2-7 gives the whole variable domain EAGVAQSPRYKIIEKRQSVAFWCNPISGHATLYWYQQILGQGPKLLIQFQNNGVVDDSQLPKDRFSAERLKGVDSTLKIQPAKLEDSAVYLCAGSLTVKQYFGPGTRLTVT.

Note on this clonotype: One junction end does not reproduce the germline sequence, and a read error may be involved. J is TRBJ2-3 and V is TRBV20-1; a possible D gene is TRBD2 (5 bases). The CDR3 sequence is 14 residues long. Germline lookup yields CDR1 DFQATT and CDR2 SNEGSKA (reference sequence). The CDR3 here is CSALQEVGTDTKYF. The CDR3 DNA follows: TGCAGCGCCTTGCAGGAGGTTGGAACAGATACGAAGTATTTT.

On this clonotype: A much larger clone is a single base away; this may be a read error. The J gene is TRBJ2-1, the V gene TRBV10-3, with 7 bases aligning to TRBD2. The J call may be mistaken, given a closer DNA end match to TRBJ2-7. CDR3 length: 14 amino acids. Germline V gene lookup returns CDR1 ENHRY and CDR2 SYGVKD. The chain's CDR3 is CATNQALAPNEQYF. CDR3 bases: TGTGCCACCAATCAGGCACTAGCGCCGAATGAGCAGTACTTC.

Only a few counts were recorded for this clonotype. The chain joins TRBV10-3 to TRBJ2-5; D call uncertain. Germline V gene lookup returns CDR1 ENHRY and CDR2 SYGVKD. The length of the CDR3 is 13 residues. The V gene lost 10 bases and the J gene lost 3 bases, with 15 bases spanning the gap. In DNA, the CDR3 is TGTGCCACCGGCATAAGGTTAGAAGAGACCCAGTACTTC. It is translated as CATGIRLEETQYF.

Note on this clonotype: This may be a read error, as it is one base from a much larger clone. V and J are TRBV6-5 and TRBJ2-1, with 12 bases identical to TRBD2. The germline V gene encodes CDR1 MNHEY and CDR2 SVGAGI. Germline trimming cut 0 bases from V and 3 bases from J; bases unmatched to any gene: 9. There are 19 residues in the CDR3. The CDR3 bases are TGTGCCAGCAGTTACTCCCTGGGACTAGCGGGCGGCTACTACAATGAGCAGTTCTTC. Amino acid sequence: CASSYSLGLAGGYYNEQFF.

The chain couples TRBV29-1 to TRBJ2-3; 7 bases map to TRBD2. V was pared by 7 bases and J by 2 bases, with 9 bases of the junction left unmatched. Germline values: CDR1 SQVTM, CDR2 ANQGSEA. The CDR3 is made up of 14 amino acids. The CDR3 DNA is TGCAGCGCTTTAAGAGCGGGATTCACAGATACGCAGTATTTT. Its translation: CSALRAGFTDTQYF.

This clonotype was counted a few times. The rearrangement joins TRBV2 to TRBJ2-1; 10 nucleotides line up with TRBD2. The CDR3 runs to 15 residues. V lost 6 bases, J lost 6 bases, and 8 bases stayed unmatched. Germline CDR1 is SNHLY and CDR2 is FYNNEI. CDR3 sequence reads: CASRARTSGSNEQFF. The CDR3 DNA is TGTGCCAGCAGGGCCAGGACTAGCGGTTCCAATGAGCAGTTCTTC.